The subject of this entry is one T cell receptor beta chain. This record belongs to a study of blood T cell repertoires in COVID-19. Study summary: PBMCs, B-cell-depleted T cells, or T cells provided the cDNA or gDNA that made up the material.

Seattle's enrolled individuals joined amid active infection and were then monitored longitudinally. In the original processing: Amplified reference gene primers provided the basis for estimating nucleated cell counts. Clones were sequenced by immunoSEQ multiplex PCR, and TCRdb holds only the in-frame ones, with some missing. V, J and clone size reflect that table, while D and trimming were determined from the DNA. The sample gives fewer than 700,000 clones, approximately 91% of which show up once; roughly 8% is in the top ten. This clonotype originated in a woman between 50 and 59 years old with COVID-19, enrolled during active disease. The specimen was peripheral blood.

CDR3 coding DNA: TGTGCCAGCAGTTACATGACAGGGGGTCTGGGGGAGCTGTTTTTT. This gives the protein CASSYMTGGLGELFF. The V gene is TRBV6-2 or TRBV6-3, the J gene TRBJ2-2; 9 positions agree with TRBD1. The CDR3 runs to 15 residues. The V segment lost 2 bases and the J segment 8 bases; nucleotides outside the gene matches: 6. Germline CDR1 MNHEY, CDR2 SVGEGT.